The 28 T cell receptor beta chains listed next were all sequenced from one sample in a study of cytomegalovirus exposure and HLA in healthy donors (dated by TCRdb to between 2016 and 2019). Receptor amplification or capture employed the immunoSEQ multiplex PCR assay. For the multiplex PCR, a mixture combining 60 forward primers for TCR Vbeta segments and 13 reverse primers for TCR Jbeta segments was used. TCRdb carries this immuneACCESS record with in-frame sequences only. Its versions omit some clonotypes, under half of them owing to an unresolved V gene in the studies checked, with the rest unexplained. Across this sample there are 120,000 to 150,000 clones, with 84% seen only once. Of the sample, 2% to 2.5% falls within the top ten clones. Sequenced: PBMCs. The receptor source for this set is a boy between 2 and 10 years old in good health and CMV-seronegative.

The chain carries TRBV18 and TRBJ1-1, with D unclear. The germline V gene has CDR1 KGHSH and CDR2 LQKENI. This CDR3 comprises 16 residues. Deletions cut 0 bases from V and 1 base from J, with 12 bases between. CDR3 nucleotides: TGTGCCAGCTCACCACCGATATATGAGGAGAACACTGAAGCTTTCTTT. Protein: CASSPPIYEENTEAFF.

Written as DNA, the CDR3 is TGTGCCAGCAGCCAAGATCACCGTCTAGCGGGAGACTACAATGAGCAGTTCTTC. Translation gives CASSQDHRLAGDYNEQFF. The chain links TRBV4-2 to TRBJ2-1, with TRBD2 identical over 10 bases. V lost 0 bases, J lost 3 bases, and 8 bases stayed unmatched. CDR3 length: 18 residues. CDR1 LGHNA and CDR2 YNFKEQ come from the germline V gene.

On this clone itself: Germline and junction disagree at one end, which may indicate a read error. The chain uses TRBV6-5 and TRBJ1-2, with a weak D call TRBD1 (5 bases). The CDR3 is 10 residues long. Germline values: CDR1 MNHEY, CDR2 SVGAGI. The CDR3 spells CIQGTHGYTF. CDR3 DNA: TGCATTCAGGGAACGCATGGCTACACCTTC.

The rearrangement links TRBV5-1 to TRBJ2-1; 9 bases match TRBD2. Germline V gene sequence: CDR1 SGHRS, CDR2 YFSETQ. The CDR3 is made up of 16 amino acids. Germline trimming cut 2 bases from V and 8 bases from J; bases unmatched to any gene: 11. The chain's CDR3 is CASSFNARGGPYEQFF. In nucleotides, the CDR3 is TGCGCCAGCAGCTTTAATGCGCGGGGGGGCCCCTATGAGCAGTTCTTC.

This chain links TRBV11-3 with TRBJ2-1; TRBD2 agrees at 9 bases. This CDR3 spans 17 amino acids. V gave up 1 base and J gave up 6 bases; unmatched junction bases: 10. Germline-derived CDR1 and CDR2 are SGHNT and YENEEA. CDR3 sequence: CASSLGLGGGATNEQFF. CDR3 sequence (DNA): TGTGCCAGCAGCTTAGGGCTAGGCGGGGGGGCGACCAATGAGCAGTTCTTC.

V gene TRBV10-2 combines with J gene TRBJ1-4; 7 nucleotides align to TRBD1. V gave up 6 bases and J gave up 15 bases; unmatched junction bases: 13. The CDR3 covers 13 residues. Germline V gene data show CDR1 as WSHSY and CDR2 as SAAADI. CDR3 sequence reads: CASRDRQGEEVFF. The CDR3, as DNA: TGCGCCAGCAGAGACCGACAGGGCGAGGAAGTGTTTTTT.

The genes are TRBV21-1 and TRBJ1-3; the D call TRBD1 from the table was never checked on the DNA. TRBV21-1 is reported as a pseudogene. The CDR3 is made up of 19 amino acids. CDR3 DNA: TGTGCCAGTACCAGGGGGGACAGGGGCAATAAACCCTCTGGAAACACCATATATTTT. It encodes CASTRGDRGNKPSGNTIYF.

The chain carries TRBV7-2 and TRBJ1-5; the D gene is possibly TRBD1 (6 bases). The V gene's germline CDR1 is SGHTA and CDR2 FQGNSA. The length of the CDR3 is 15 residues. V was cut by 2 bases and J by 4 bases, with 12 bases left in between. The CDR3 DNA sequence: TGTGCCAGCAGCTTATCGCCCACAGGGAATCAGCCCCAGCATTTT. Its protein is CASSLSPTGNQPQHF.

The V gene is TRBV27, the J gene TRBJ2-7; 8 positions agree with TRBD1. This CDR3 contains 15 residues. Trimming removed 4 bases from V and 3 bases from J; junction bases left unmatched: 8. From germline, CDR1 is MNHEY and CDR2 SMNVEV (reference sequence). The CDR3: CASSSWTGTVYEQYF. CDR3 sequence (DNA): TGTGCCAGCAGTTCCTGGACAGGGACAGTCTACGAGCAGTACTTC.

The chain couples TRBV5-4 to TRBJ2-7; 7 bases are a match to TRBD1. Trimming at V came to 0 bases and at J to 3 bases, leaving 6 bases not matched to a gene. The CDR3 is 15 residues long. CDR1 is SGHNT and CDR2 is YYREEE in the germline V gene (reference sequence). CDR3 sequence: CASSLGLDRIYEQYF. The CDR3 nucleotides are TGTGCCAGCAGCTTGGGTCTGGACAGGATCTACGAGCAGTACTTC.

The rearrangement joins TRBV10-1 to TRBJ2-7; D uncertain. Trimming left V 0 bases short and J 5 bases short, with 11 bases between. CDR1 is WNHNN and CDR2 is SYGVQD in the germline V gene (reference sequence). This CDR3 spans 14 amino acids. CDR3 in DNA: TGCGCCAGCAGTGAGTCAGCAGGTTTCAACGAGCAGTACTTC. It encodes CASSESAGFNEQYF.

Note on this clone: Other nucleotide sequences from this sample produce the same CDR3. J is TRBJ1-6 and V is TRBV5-1, with D uncertain. Germline assignment: CDR1 SGHRS and CDR2 YFSETQ. The V and J ends lost 4 bases and 6 bases respectively, with 14 bases between them. The CDR3 is made up of 15 amino acids. The CDR3 DNA follows: TGCGCCAGCAGCCTGATTGGGTGGAGTAATTCACCCCTCCACTTT. Protein sequence: CASSLIGWSNSPLHF.

This clone was observed a few times. The chain has TRBV13 and TRBJ2-2, with 9 bases aligning to TRBD2. CDR3 length: 16 amino acids. Germline lookup yields CDR1 PRHDT and CDR2 FYEKMQ (reference sequence). With V trimmed by 0 bases and J by 6 bases, 5 bases remained unmatched. CDR3 amino acids: CASSLGGTSKPGELFF. The CDR3 bases are TGTGCCAGCAGCTTAGGTGGGACTAGCAAACCCGGGGAGCTGTTTTTT.

V usage is TRBV14 and J usage is TRBJ2-7; 9 nucleotides line up with TRBD2. CDR3 size: 16 residues. With 0 bases clipped from V and 1 base from J, the junction kept 4 bases outside the gene matches. Germline V gene lookup returns CDR1 SGHDN and CDR2 FVKESK. CDR3 DNA: TGTGCCAGCAGCCAAGATCTGGCGGGAGGGTCCTACGAGCAGTACTTC. Encoded protein: CASSQDLAGGSYEQYF. Filled out from reference TRBV14 and TRBJ2-7, the complete variable domain reads EAGVTQFPSHSVIEKGQTVTLRCDPISGHDNLYWYRRVMGKEIKFLLHFVKESKQDESGMPNNRFLAERTGGTYSTLKVQPAELEDSGVYFCASSQDLAGGSYEQYFGPGTRLTVT.

The rearrangement links TRBV14 to TRBJ1-1, with TRBD1 matching over 10 bases. There are 14 residues in the CDR3. CDR1 and CDR2 (germline): SGHDN, FVKESK. Germline trimming cut 1 base from V and 6 bases from J; bases unmatched to any gene: 2. The CDR3 loop reads CASSQGTGGSEAFF. CDR3 nucleotides: TGTGCCAGCAGCCAAGGGACAGGGGGATCTGAAGCTTTCTTT. The variable domain in full, completed from reference TRBV14 and TRBJ1-1, reads EAGVTQFPSHSVIEKGQTVTLRCDPISGHDNLYWYRRVMGKEIKFLLHFVKESKQDESGMPNNRFLAERTGGTYSTLKVQPAELEDSGVYFCASSQGTGGSEAFFGQGTRLTVV.

The chain is built from TRBV30 and TRBJ1-2; TRBD1 is a possible D gene (5 bases). This CDR3 has 15 amino acids. V was trimmed by 3 bases and J by 0 bases, leaving 14 bases between them. Germline CDR1 reads GTSNPN; CDR2 reads SVGIG (reference sequence). CDR3 sequence reads: CAWSPGRVANYGYTF. CDR3 nucleotide sequence: TGTGCCTGGAGCCCAGGGAGGGTTGCTAACTATGGCTACACCTTC.

This clone was counted between two and nine times. Other DNA sequences within the sample encode an identical CDR3. V is TRBV6-5 and J is TRBJ2-7, with 8 bases aligning to TRBD2. This CDR3 region has 15 residues. Germline V gene data show CDR1 as MNHEY and CDR2 as SVGAGI. V shed 6 bases, J shed 2 bases, and the junction held 9 bases outside the gene matches. CDR3 coding DNA: TGTGCCAGCAGCCCCCGACTAGCGAGCCCCTACGAGCAGTACTTC. The encoded protein is CASSPRLASPYEQYF.

The CDR3 reads CASSLGPGTSGMNEQYF. The CDR3 DNA reads as TGTGCCAGCAGCTTAGGGCCAGGGACTAGCGGGATGAACGAGCAGTACTTC. V is TRBV7-6 and J is TRBJ2-5; 13 bases line up with TRBD2. The DNA end is a closer match to TRBJ2-7, so the J assignment may be wrong. The length of the CDR3 is 17 residues. The germline V gene has CDR1 SGHVS and CDR2 FNYEAQ.

The chain employs TRBV5-1 and TRBJ2-7; D is possibly TRBD1 (5 bases). Trimming took 3 bases from V and 2 from J, leaving 15 bases between them. Per germline, CDR1 SGHRS and CDR2 YFSETQ. CDR3 length: 15 amino acids. CDR3 sequence (DNA): TGCGCCAGCAGCTCCGGCGGTGGGGCCACCTACGAGCAGTACTTC. This gives the protein CASSSGGGATYEQYF.

The table lists this clone with a count of one. The chain is built from TRBV2 and TRBJ2-7; 10 nucleotides line up with TRBD1. The CDR3 runs 18 residues. CDR1 and CDR2 from the germline V gene are SNHLY and FYNNEI. J gave up 2 bases and V 0 bases, and 10 bases lay outside the gene matches. In DNA, the CDR3 is TGTGCCAGCAGTGAAGCGCTTCCTGGGACAGGGGAAGCCTACGAGCAGTACTTC. Translated: CASSEALPGTGEAYEQYF. The full variable domain, rest sourced from reference TRBV2 and TRBJ2-7, is EPEVTQTPSHQVTQMGQEVILRCVPISNHLYFYWYRQILGQKVEFLVSFYNNEISEKSEIFDDQFSVERPDGSNFTLKIRSTKLEDSAMYFCASSEALPGTGEAYEQYFGPGTRLTVT.

The V and J genes are TRBV27 and TRBJ2-1; 8 bases match TRBD2. The CDR3 contains 15 residues. Unmatched junction bases numbered 13, after V lost 7 bases and J lost 8 bases. Germline CDR1 is MNHEY and CDR2 is SMNVEV (reference sequence). This CDR3 reads CASTHRSGSSDEQFF. Here the CDR3 DNA reads TGTGCCAGCACACATCGCAGCGGGAGTAGTGATGAGCAGTTCTTC.

This chain joins TRBV18 and TRBJ2-7; TRBD2 agrees at 9 bases. The germline gives CDR1 KGHSH, CDR2 LQKENI. With V trimmed by 5 bases and J by 0 bases, 5 bases remained unmatched. This CDR3 contains 15 residues. CDR3 DNA: TGTGCCAGCTCAACAAGGACTAGCGCCTCCTACGAGCAGTACTTC. This translates into CASSTRTSASYEQYF.

This chain connects TRBV5-1 to TRBJ1-6; TRBD1 matches 10 bases. The germline V gene has CDR1 SGHRS and CDR2 YFSETQ. This CDR3 spans 19 amino acids. With V trimmed by 3 bases and J by 2 bases, 11 bases remained unmatched. CDR3 DNA sequence: TGCGCCAGCAGCTCAGACACGACAGGGGGCGCCGCCTATAATTCACCCCTCCACTTT. Its translation is CASSSDTTGGAAYNSPLHF.

This clone was observed a handful of times. CDR3 sequence: CASSSGWSTDTQYF. The CDR3 bases are TGTGCCAGCAGCTCCGGGTGGAGCACAGATACGCAGTATTTT. V gene TRBV11-2 combines with J gene TRBJ2-3; D remains ambiguous. V was clipped by 4 bases and J by 0 bases, with 8 bases between them. This CDR3 comprises 14 residues. Germline CDR1 and CDR2: SGHAT and FQNNGV.

The V and J genes are TRBV27 and TRBJ1-3; D unclear. The CDR3 covers 13 residues. The germline V gene has CDR1 MNHEY and CDR2 SMNVEV (reference sequence). V gave up 10 bases and J gave up 2 bases, with 12 bases separating them. The CDR3 is CATIGGTGNTIYF. For the CDR3, the DNA is TGTGCCACCATCGGAGGGACTGGAAACACCATATATTTT.

This clone was counted between two and nine times. The chain is built from TRBV6-1 and TRBJ2-7; TRBD1 aligns across 8 bases. Germline V gene data show CDR1 as MNHNS and CDR2 as SASEGT. Unmatched junction bases numbered 10, after V lost 7 bases and J lost 2 bases. This CDR3 region has 15 residues. This CDR3 is CASTLSRGQPYEQYF. The DNA for the CDR3 is TGTGCCAGCACTCTGAGCAGGGGGCAGCCCTACGAGCAGTACTTC.

The rearrangement uses TRBV7-2 and TRBJ1-2; a possible D gene is TRBD1 (5 bases). V lost 1 base, J lost 5 bases, and 8 bases lay in between. This CDR3 has 13 residues. Germline lookup yields CDR1 SGHTA and CDR2 FQGNSA. Here the CDR3 reads CASSLVQEYGYTF. CDR3 in DNA: TGTGCCAGCAGCTTAGTACAGGAGTATGGCTACACCTTC.

The chain links TRBV4-3 to TRBJ2-3; TRBD1 agrees at 9 bases. The CDR3 sequence is 16 residues long. CDR1 and CDR2 (germline): LGHNA, YSLEER. Trimming cost V 0 bases and J 4 bases; bases outside gene matches: 5. CDR3: CASSQDLNRGPDTQYF. The DNA for the CDR3 is TGCGCCAGCAGCCAAGATTTGAACAGGGGGCCAGATACGCAGTATTTT.